Presented here are 30 T cell receptor beta chains from one specimen sequenced in a study of human thymus T cells. The data were produced by immunoSEQ multiplex PCR, yet TCRdb's version contains in-frame clones alone and is incomplete. Of roughly 120,000 clones in the sample, about 94% were seen once. Thymic samples were excised during corrective heart operations. The sequenced sample consisted of thymus tissue. These receptors were obtained from a boy younger than two with a congenital heart defect but otherwise immunologically healthy.

This chain links TRBV28 with TRBJ1-6, with 7 bases fitting TRBD1. The CDR3 length is 16 residues. CDR1 is MDHEN and CDR2 is SYDVKM in the germline V gene. Germline trimming cut 5 bases from V and 9 bases from J; bases unmatched to any gene: 13. Here the CDR3 reads CASSVTGAVKGSPLHF. CDR3 DNA: TGTGCCAGCAGTGTAACAGGGGCGGTTAAGGGTTCACCCCTCCACTTT.

The CDR3 sequence is CASSDSLAGNTF. CDR3 coding DNA: TGTGCCAGCAGCGATTCGCTGGCGGGTAACACCTTC. The chain employs TRBV5-6 and TRBJ1-2; D gene ambiguous. CDR3 length equals 12 residues. Germline CDR1 is SGHDT and CDR2 is YYEEEE. The V end lost 4 bases, the J end lost 12 bases, and 16 bases lay between the germline ends.

J is TRBJ1-2 and V is TRBV4-2; D unresolved. V was trimmed by 0 bases and J by 8 bases, leaving 25 bases between them. CDR1 and CDR2 from the germline V gene are LGHNA and YNFKEQ. This CDR3 is 18 amino acids long. The CDR3 is CASSQDMPSEHYREGYTF. In DNA, the CDR3 is TGTGCCAGCAGCCAAGATATGCCGAGCGAGCACTATCGTGAAGGCTACACCTTC.

The chain uses TRBV5-1 and TRBJ2-3, with D possibly TRBD1 on 5 matching bases. Trimming removed 5 bases from V and 5 bases from J, with 12 bases in between. CDR1 is SGHRS, CDR2 YFSETQ, per germline. The CDR3 consists of 13 residues. The DNA for the CDR3 is TGCGCCAGCAGAGGGGCAGTTCAAGATACGCAGTATTTT. This codes for CASRGAVQDTQYF.

In DNA, the CDR3 is TGTGCCAGCAGTTTCCCCCTAGGGATGAACACTGAAGCTTTCTTT. Translated, it gives CASSFPLGMNTEAFF. The chain is built from TRBV28 and TRBJ1-1, with D hard to call. Germline CDR1 MDHEN, CDR2 SYDVKM. V was clipped by 3 bases and J by 0 bases, with 11 bases between them. CDR3 length equals 15 residues.

This clone was counted once. The chain links TRBV4-3 to TRBJ2-3; D is undetermined. Trimming pared 3 bases from V and 3 bases from J, leaving 10 bases between. CDR3 length: 14 amino acids. Germline CDR1 and CDR2: LGHNA and YSLEER. CDR3 DNA: TGCGCCAGCAGCCAGTCCTCTAGAACAGATACGCAGTATTTT. This codes for CASSQSSRTDTQYF.

The chain recombines TRBV2 with TRBJ2-3; D tentatively fits TRBD1 or TRBD2 (5 bases each). The V and J ends lost 7 bases and 6 bases respectively, with 17 bases between them. There are 14 residues in the CDR3. The germline V gene encodes CDR1 SNHLY and CDR2 FYNNEI. The CDR3 here is CASKVLGARDTQYF. DNA for the CDR3: TGTGCCAGCAAGGTCCTCGGGGCTCGGGATACGCAGTATTTT.

The gene calls are TRBV20-1 and TRBJ1-2; D is unresolved. This CDR3 region has 11 residues. The germline CDR1 and CDR2 sequences are DFQATT and SNEGSKA (reference sequence). CDR3 DNA sequence: TGCAGGGTGGCGCAGTCCTATGGCTACACCTTC. This gives the protein CRVAQSYGYTF.

The J gene is TRBJ2-4, the V gene TRBV2, with D possibly being TRBD2 (6 bases). The germline V gene has CDR1 SNHLY and CDR2 FYNNEI. This CDR3 is 16 amino acids long. The V end was cut by 3 bases, the J end by 0 bases, with 12 bases between. The DNA for the CDR3 is TGTGCCAGCAGTGATTTGGGCGGGGAAGCCAAAAACATTCAGTACTTC. This encodes CASSDLGGEAKNIQYF.

This clone was detected only once. The chain carries TRBV11-2 and TRBJ1-1; D is unclear. The V gene's germline CDR1 is SGHAT and CDR2 FQNNGV. The length of the CDR3 is 12 residues. V was pared by 1 base and J by 11 bases, with 11 bases between. In DNA, the CDR3 is TGTGCCAGCAGCTTAGTGAGCCGCCGGGCTTTCTTT. Translating gives CASSLVSRRAFF.

The chain joins TRBV19 to TRBJ2-7, with 7 bases that match TRBD2. Germline V lookup: CDR1 LNHDA, CDR2 SQIVND (reference sequence). Trimming took 2 bases from V and 7 from J; bases not matched to a gene: 5. The CDR3 runs to 13 residues. CDR3 loop: CASSIMKGGEQYF. CDR3 nucleotides: TGTGCCAGTAGTATAATGAAGGGAGGGGAGCAGTACTTC.

This chain connects TRBV7-2 to TRBJ2-7; D unresolved. The length of the CDR3 is 13 residues. The germline gives CDR1 SGHTA, CDR2 FQGNSA. V lost 1 base and J 0 bases, leaving 4 bases between the germline ends. This CDR3 reads CASSLESSYEQYF. CDR3 nucleotides: TGTGCCAGCAGCTTAGAGTCCTCCTACGAGCAGTACTTC.

This clone has just one count. The chain links TRBV14 to TRBJ2-7; the D gene is possibly TRBD1 (5 bases). The V end lost 1 base, the J end lost 4 bases, and 14 bases lay between the germline ends. CDR1 and CDR2 from the germline V gene are SGHDN and FVKESK. The length of the CDR3 is 15 residues. CDR3 in DNA: TGTGCCAGCAGCCAAGGACCTGACAGAAAGTACGAGCAGTACTTC. It yields the protein CASSQGPDRKYEQYF.

This clone was picked up one time. V and J are TRBV4-3 and TRBJ2-1; TRBD2 aligns across 9 bases. There are 17 residues in the CDR3. V dropped 0 bases and J dropped 6; count of bases not matched to a gene: 9. Germline values: CDR1 LGHNA, CDR2 YSLEER. The CDR3, as DNA: TGCGCCAGCAGCCAAGAAAGGAGGGGACTAGCTCCCAATGAGCAGTTCTTC. This gives the protein CASSQERRGLAPNEQFF.

The CDR3 sequence is CASSGRGHYEQYF. In nucleotides, the CDR3 is TGTGCCAGCAGTGGTAGGGGGCACTACGAGCAGTACTTC. The chain employs TRBV2 and TRBJ2-7, with 7 positions matching TRBD1. V lost 4 bases to trimming and J lost 3 bases; unmatched junction nucleotides: 3. The CDR3 totals 13 residues. CDR1 and CDR2 (germline): SNHLY, FYNNEI.

This chain joins TRBV2 and TRBJ1-2, with D possibly being TRBD1 (5 bases). CDR3 length equals 19 residues. V lost 0 bases and J 3 bases, leaving 23 bases between the germline ends. Germline-derived CDR1 and CDR2 are SNHLY and FYNNEI. This chain's CDR3 is CASSEAERYPEGRDYGYTF. The DNA of the CDR3 is TGTGCCAGCAGTGAAGCGGAGCGGTACCCAGAGGGACGGGACTATGGCTACACCTTC.

The J gene is TRBJ2-7, the V gene TRBV5-4, with 7 bases aligning to TRBD2. The germline V gene encodes CDR1 SGHNT and CDR2 YYREEE (reference sequence). V shed 0 bases, J shed 3 bases, and the junction held 6 bases outside the gene matches. The CDR3 runs 15 residues. This chain's CDR3 is CASSLDGTTHYEQYF. The CDR3 bases are TGTGCCAGCAGCTTGGACGGGACTACCCACTACGAGCAGTACTTC. Together with reference TRBV5-4 and TRBJ2-7, the CDR3 gives the full variable domain: ETGVTQSPTHLIKTRGQQVTLRCSSQSGHNTVSWYQQALGQGPQFIFQYYREEENGRGNFPPRFSGLQFPNYSSELNVNALELDDSALYLCASSLDGTTHYEQYFGPGTRLTVT.

The V and J genes are TRBV29-1 and TRBJ2-2; 14 nucleotides line up with TRBD2. The junction had 10 bases not matched to a gene; V was cut back by 7 bases and J by 6 bases. The CDR3 has 16 amino acids. Germline CDR1 and CDR2: SQVTM and ANQGSEA. The CDR3 DNA reads as TGCAGCGGACTAGCGGGGGGGCCGGAAGTGGCCGGGGAGCTGTTTTTT. This encodes CSGLAGGPEVAGELFF.

The rearrangement uses TRBV27 and TRBJ2-3; 9 bases map to TRBD2. The CDR3 runs 16 residues. Germline CDR1 is MNHEY and CDR2 is SMNVEV (reference sequence). Losses at the gene ends were 3 bases for V and 7 bases for J; bases not matched to a gene: 11. CDR3 coding DNA: TGTGCCAGCAGTTTGTGGGGGGCGCGGGGGGGCTATACGCAGTATTTT. Encoded protein: CASSLWGARGGYTQYF.

The V call is TRBV11-2, the J call TRBJ2-2; weak D call: TRBD2 (5 bases). In germline, CDR1 is SGHAT, CDR2 FQNNGV. Trimming cost V 1 base and J 6 bases, with 12 bases left between them. The CDR3 has 15 residues. In DNA, the CDR3 is TGTGCCAGCAGCTTAGTAGGCTCGGAGGCCGGGGAGCTGTTTTTT. Translated, it gives CASSLVGSEAGELFF. The full variable domain, completed using reference TRBV11-2 and TRBJ2-2, is EAGVAQSPRYKIIEKRQSVAFWCNPISGHATLYWYQQILGQGPKLLIQFQNNGVVDDSQLPKDRFSAERLKGVDSTLKIQPAKLEDSAVYLCASSLVGSEAGELFFGEGSRLTVL.

Here the CDR3 reads CASSFSLATGQWETQYF. The CDR3 nucleotides are TGTGCCAGCAGCTTCTCCCTGGCAACTGGACAGTGGGAGACCCAGTACTTC. This chain links TRBV11-2 with TRBJ2-5; D might be TRBD1 (6 bases). Germline V CDR1 and CDR2: SGHAT, FQNNGV. The CDR3 runs 17 residues. Deletions cut 3 bases from V and 5 bases from J, with 22 bases between.

This rearrangement joins TRBV6-6 to TRBJ1-3; 8 bases match TRBD1. There are 13 residues in the CDR3. Germline loops: CDR1 MNHNY, CDR2 SVGAGI (reference sequence). With V trimmed by 4 bases and J by 8 bases, 4 bases remained unmatched. CDR3 region: CASSSPQGDTIYF. The CDR3 DNA follows: TGTGCCAGCAGTTCCCCACAGGGGGACACCATATATTTT.

With respect to this clone: Other DNA variants within this sample encode the same CDR3. The chain joins TRBV10-1 to TRBJ2-7; 7 bases match TRBD2. After removal of 2 bases from V and 6 bases from J, the junction contained 1 base not matched to a gene. This CDR3 spans 12 amino acids. Per the germline V gene, CDR1 is WNHNN and CDR2 is SYGVQD (reference sequence). For the CDR3, the DNA is TGCGCCAGCAGTGAGGGGGAGGGCGAGCAGTACTTC. It codes for CASSEGEGEQYF.

The J gene is TRBJ1-6, the V gene TRBV5-1; D unclear. V lost 3 bases, J lost 7 bases, and 8 bases lay in between. The CDR3 totals 13 residues. Germline CDR1 is SGHRS and CDR2 is YFSETQ. CDR3 in DNA: TGCGCCAGCAGCTCCGGCCGAAATTCACCCCTCCACTTT. The encoded protein is CASSSGRNSPLHF. The full variable domain, in which reference TRBV5-1 and TRBJ1-6 provide the parts outside the CDR3, is KAGVTQTPRYLIKTRGQQVTLSCSPISGHRSVSWYQQTPGQGLQFLFEYFSETQRNKGNFPGRFSGRQFSNSRSEMNVSTLELGDSALYLCASSSGRNSPLHFGNGTRLTVT.

The chain is built from TRBV4-1 and TRBJ2-1; D is unclear. CDR1 is MGHRA, CDR2 YSYEKL, per germline. V was shortened by 0 bases and J by 2 bases, with 8 bases between the two germline ends. The CDR3 runs 15 residues. CDR3 coding DNA: TGCGCCAGCAGCCAAGACAGGCCCCCCTACAATGAGCAGTTCTTC. Amino acid sequence: CASSQDRPPYNEQFF.

The gene calls are TRBV7-9 and TRBJ2-3; unclear D gene. The V and J ends lost 3 bases and 2 bases respectively, with 3 bases between them. The length of the CDR3 is 12 residues. The germline CDR1 and CDR2 sequences are SEHNR and FQNEAQ (reference sequence). DNA for the CDR3: TGTGCCAGCAGCTTTAACACAGATACGCAGTATTTT. Amino acid sequence: CASSFNTDTQYF. Drawing the rest from reference TRBV7-9 and TRBJ2-3, the complete variable domain is DTGVSQNPRHKITKRGQNVTFRCDPISEHNRLYWYRQTLGQGPEFLTYFQNEAQLEKSRLLSDRFSAERPKGSFSTLEIQRTEQGDSAMYLCASSFNTDTQYFGPGTRLTVL.

V and J are TRBV14 and TRBJ2-6; 8 bases map to TRBD2. V dropped 0 bases and J dropped 0; count of bases not matched to a gene: 1. The CDR3 has 17 residues. Germline V CDR1 and CDR2: SGHDN, FVKESK. The CDR3 DNA is TGTGCCAGCAGCCAAGATGCGGGGGGCTCTGGGGCCAACGTCCTGACTTTC. Amino acid sequence: CASSQDAGGSGANVLTF.

This chain connects TRBV4-3 to TRBJ1-6; D is undetermined. CDR3 length: 15 amino acids. CDR1 and CDR2 from the germline V gene are LGHNA and YSLEER. The V and J ends lost 0 bases and 7 bases respectively, with 10 bases between them. The CDR3 protein is CASSQDRQTNSPLHF. CDR3 nucleotides: TGCGCCAGCAGCCAAGATCGGCAGACGAATTCACCCCTCCACTTT.

In DNA, the CDR3 is TGCGCCAGCAGCCAGGAGAGCGGGGGGGACTCCTACGAGCAGTACTTC. Translated: CASSQESGGDSYEQYF. The chain combines TRBV4-3 with TRBJ2-7, with 10 bases fitting TRBD2. Unmatched junction bases numbered 5, after V lost 3 bases and J lost 0 bases. The CDR3 totals 16 residues. Germline assignment: CDR1 LGHNA and CDR2 YSLEER.

The chain employs TRBV11-1 and TRBJ2-6, with D tentatively TRBD1 (6 bases). The CDR3 sequence is 19 residues long. V gave up 2 bases and J gave up 2 bases, with 19 bases separating them. Germline V gene data show CDR1 as SGHAT and CDR2 as FQDESV (reference sequence). CDR3 region: CASSLMGMSGAAGANVLTF. The CDR3 DNA sequence: TGTGCCAGCAGCTTAATGGGGATGTCAGGGGCAGCTGGGGCCAACGTCCTGACTTTC.